This T cell receptor (beta chain) is drawn from a study of blood T cell repertoires in COVID-19. About the research overall: Some COVID-19 samples were acute and others convalescent; all came from the United States, Italy and Spain. PBMCs, B-cell-depleted T cells, or T cells provided the cDNA or gDNA that made up the material.

The junction had 11 bases not matched to a gene; V was cut back by 7 bases and J by 10 bases. The CDR3 extends over 13 amino acids. Germline assignment: CDR1 GTSNPN and CDR2 SVGIG (reference sequence). Per the authors' pipeline: Reference gene primer amplification yielded estimated nucleated cell counts. Clones were read by immunoSEQ multiplex PCR, and TCRdb kept only the in-frame ones, dropping some. D and trimming were read from the DNA, whereas the V and J calls and clone size are those reported in that table. Of 250,000 or so clones listed, around 90% are singletons. Sample: PBMCs or T cells enriched from blood (not recorded which). The rearrangement links TRBV30 to TRBJ2-4; 9 bases agree with TRBD2. This receptor was identified in a woman in her thirties who had been exposed to COVID-19. CDR3 in amino acids: CAFKTSGNTIQYF. The CDR3 DNA reads as TGTGCCTTCAAGACTAGCGGTAACACGATTCAGTACTTC.